A single sample gave rise to the 21 T cell receptor beta chains below, sequenced in a study of B cell selection in AIRE deficiency. Conventional CD4 T cells were sorted as CD4+CD127+ cells. TCRdb's copy holds only in-frame clones and misses some; the assay was immunoSEQ multiplex PCR. The sample records around 24,000 clones, approximately 96% being singletons. Sequenced input: CD4+CD127+ conventional T cells sorted from PBMCs. The receptors were sampled from a human donor in good health.

J is TRBJ2-4 and V is TRBV7-2, with 9 bases fitting TRBD1. The CDR3 length is 15 residues. Trimming removed 7 bases from V and 6 bases from J; junction bases left unmatched: 10. CDR1 is SGHTA, CDR2 FQGNSA, per germline. CDR3 sequence reads: CASTIRDRDGNIQYF. Here the CDR3 DNA reads TGTGCCAGCACCATCCGGGACAGGGACGGAAACATTCAGTACTTC.

The chain couples TRBV2 to TRBJ2-7; D is unclear. Germline V gives CDR1 SNHLY, CDR2 FYNNEI. The V gene lost 6 bases and the J gene lost 3 bases, with 9 bases spanning the gap. The CDR3 spans 12 residues. CDR3 DNA: TGTGCCAGCAGACCCGAGAGCTACGAGCAGTACTTC. It codes for CASRPESYEQYF.

The chain employs TRBV9 and TRBJ1-6; 7 positions agree with TRBD1. CDR1 and CDR2 (germline): SGDLS, YYNGEE. CDR3 length: 15 residues. Trimming cost V 1 base and J 6 bases; bases outside gene matches: 4. The CDR3 loop is CASSVRAGGNSPLHF. CDR3 nucleotide sequence: TGTGCCAGCAGCGTAAGGGCAGGGGGTAATTCACCCCTCCACTTT.

The chain is built from TRBV11-3 and TRBJ2-2; 12 nucleotides agree with TRBD2. This CDR3 is 16 amino acids long. Germline trimming cut 3 bases from V and 7 bases from J; bases unmatched to any gene: 6. Germline CDR1 is SGHNT and CDR2 is YENEEA. The DNA of the CDR3 is TGTGCCAGCAGCTTTGACCCGGGACTAGCGGGCGGGGAGCTGTTTTTT. Protein sequence: CASSFDPGLAGGELFF. The full variable domain, its missing parts supplied by reference TRBV11-3 and TRBJ2-2, is EAGVVQSPRYKIIEKKQPVAFWCNPISGHNTLYWYLQNLGQGPELLIRYENEEAVDDSQLPKDRFSAERLKGVDSTLKIQPAELGDSAVYLCASSFDPGLAGGELFFGEGSRLTVL.

This rearrangement joins TRBV25-1 to TRBJ2-7; 8 nucleotides agree with TRBD1. The CDR3 sequence is 13 residues long. Germline trimming cut 8 bases from V and 0 bases from J; bases unmatched to any gene: 3. Germline V lookup: CDR1 MGHDK, CDR2 SYGVNS. CDR3: CASRDRSSYEQYF. CDR3 coding DNA: TGTGCCAGCCGGGACAGGAGCTCCTACGAGCAGTACTTC.

CDR3 sequence (DNA): TGTGCCAGCAGACGACAGGGGGCGGTTGGCTACACCTTC. Translation gives CASRRQGAVGYTF. The chain links TRBV7-2 to TRBJ1-2; 10 nucleotides match TRBD1. CDR1 SGHTA and CDR2 FQGNSA come from the germline V gene. V was clipped by 6 bases and J by 7 bases; unmatched bases: 5. The CDR3 totals 13 residues.

The chain links TRBV2 to TRBJ2-3; D unresolved. V was shortened by 6 bases and J by 2 bases, with 3 bases between the two germline ends. The CDR3 covers 11 residues. Germline CDR1 is SNHLY and CDR2 is FYNNEI. Written as DNA, the CDR3 is TGTGCCAGCAGCTACACAGATACGCAGTATTTT. Amino acids: CASSYTDTQYF.

This clone was seen a single time. J is TRBJ2-7 and V is TRBV7-2, with D tentatively TRBD1 or TRBD2 (5 bases each). Germline-derived CDR1 and CDR2 are SGHTA and FQGNSA. CDR3 length: 13 residues. The V gene lost 1 base and the J gene lost 1 base, with 5 bases spanning the gap. The CDR3 sequence is CTSSLGGSYEQYF. The CDR3 DNA is TGTACCAGCAGCTTAGGGGGGTCCTACGAGCAGTACTTC. Full variable domain (remainder filled in from reference TRBV7-2 and TRBJ2-7): GAGVSQSPSNKVTEKGKDVELRCDPISGHTALYWYRQSLGQGLEFLIYFQGNSAPDKSGLPSDRFSAERTGGSVSTLTIQRTQQEDSAVYLCTSSLGGSYEQYFGPGTRLTVT.

CDR3 DNA: TGTGCCAGCAGAGTCCGGGACAGGGTTTTCTTT. Translating it yields CASRVRDRVFF. V gene TRBV2 combines with J gene TRBJ1-1, with 9 bases that match TRBD1. The CDR3 has 11 residues. The junction had 6 bases not matched to a gene; V was cut back by 6 bases and J by 13 bases. Germline V gene lookup returns CDR1 SNHLY and CDR2 FYNNEI.

The chain couples TRBV5-8 to TRBJ1-5, with D perhaps matching TRBD1 (6 bases). CDR1 is SGHTS and CDR2 is YDEGEE in the germline V gene. The CDR3 has 15 residues. V lost 3 bases and J 3 bases, leaving 13 bases between the germline ends. The CDR3 DNA follows: TGTGCCAGCAGCTCTTTGGGGGCTTCCAATCAGCCCCAGCATTTT. It encodes CASSSLGASNQPQHF.

The chain couples TRBV9 to TRBJ2-3, with 8 bases matching TRBD2. Looked up from germline, CDR1 is SGDLS and CDR2 is YYNGEE. The CDR3 consists of 14 residues. V was clipped by 7 bases and J by 5 bases; unmatched bases: 9. The DNA for the CDR3 is TGTGCCAGCCGTAAGGCGGGGGGAAAAGATACGCAGTATTTT. It yields the protein CASRKAGGKDTQYF.

In this sample, this clone turned up once. The chain uses TRBV6-5 and TRBJ1-1, with D unclear. The CDR3 runs 14 residues. Germline assignment: CDR1 MNHEY and CDR2 SVGAGI. V lost 5 bases, J lost 0 bases, and 10 bases lay in between. CDR3 in amino acids: CASSQRQLNTEAFF. CDR3 sequence (DNA): TGTGCCAGCAGTCAGAGGCAGCTGAACACTGAAGCTTTCTTT.

This clone was seen once. The chain has TRBV18 and TRBJ2-1; D gene uncertain. Germline V gene sequence: CDR1 KGHSH, CDR2 LQKENI. V was shortened by 3 bases and J by 6 bases, with 12 bases between the two germline ends. This CDR3 contains 14 residues. The CDR3 spells CASSPLVMSNEQFF. CDR3 nucleotide sequence: TGTGCCAGCTCACCGCTGGTCATGTCCAATGAGCAGTTCTTC.

The chain recombines TRBV29-1 with TRBJ1-2, with a possible D match to TRBD1 (6 bases). Germline CDR1 reads SQVTM; CDR2 reads ANQGSEA. The germline V and J ends were trimmed by 5 bases and 8 bases, with 15 bases remaining between them. The CDR3 length is 12 residues. The CDR3 DNA reads TGCAGCGTTTACAGGGAAATGGACGGCTACACCTTC. It yields the protein CSVYREMDGYTF.

The J gene is TRBJ2-1, the V gene TRBV19; 13 bases fit TRBD2. In germline, CDR1 is LNHDA, CDR2 SQIVND (reference sequence). V was clipped by 5 bases and J by 9 bases; unmatched bases: 4. This CDR3 has 14 residues. The CDR3 DNA is TGTGCCAGTAGTCAGGGACTAGCGGGGATTGAGCAGTTCTTC. Translation: CASSQGLAGIEQFF.

The chain recombines TRBV5-1 with TRBJ2-7; 7 positions match TRBD1. This CDR3 spans 18 amino acids. Germline CDR1 and CDR2: SGHRS and YFSETQ. V dropped 3 bases and J dropped 0; count of bases not matched to a gene: 15. CDR3 DNA sequence: TGCGCCAGCAGCTGGGACGACAGGGACAAGGAGAGCTCCTACGAGCAGTACTTC. Protein: CASSWDDRDKESSYEQYF.

This chain joins TRBV19 and TRBJ1-1, with no clear D. The V end was cut by 3 bases, the J end by 6 bases, with 8 bases between. The CDR3 consists of 12 residues. In germline, CDR1 is LNHDA, CDR2 SQIVND (reference sequence). The CDR3 DNA follows: TGTGCCAGTAGTATCCCCCCCGCTGAAGCTTTCTTT. Amino acids: CASSIPPAEAFF.

This clone showed up just once. The chain links TRBV5-1 to TRBJ1-1; possibly TRBD1 for D (5 bases). The ends were cut back, 1 base at V and 5 bases at J, with 15 bases in the middle. Germline-derived CDR1 and CDR2 are SGHRS and YFSETQ. This CDR3 contains 15 residues. The DNA for the CDR3 is TGCGCCAGCAGCTTGTTCGGGGGATCTAGAACTGAAGCTTTCTTT. Amino acid sequence: CASSLFGGSRTEAFF. Full variable domain (missing parts from reference TRBV5-1 and TRBJ1-1): KAGVTQTPRYLIKTRGQQVTLSCSPISGHRSVSWYQQTPGQGLQFLFEYFSETQRNKGNFPGRFSGRQFSNSRSEMNVSTLELGDSALYLCASSLFGGSRTEAFFGQGTRLTVV.

J is TRBJ2-7 and V is TRBV11-2, with 8 positions matching TRBD1. Unmatched junction bases numbered 13, after V lost 6 bases and J lost 6 bases. CDR3 length equals 15 residues. CDR1 SGHAT and CDR2 FQNNGV come from the germline V gene. CDR3 DNA sequence: TGTGCCAGCAGTAGAGACAGGGGCCCAGGCTTCGAGCAGTACTTC. As protein: CASSRDRGPGFEQYF.

The V call is TRBV18, the J call TRBJ1-1; D possibly corresponds to TRBD1 (5 bases). Trimming took 3 bases from V and 6 from J, leaving 8 bases between them. The CDR3 is 12 amino acids. Germline V gene lookup returns CDR1 KGHSH and CDR2 LQKENI. CDR3 sequence reads: CASSPQGAEAFF. In nucleotides, the CDR3 is TGTGCCAGCTCACCGCAGGGCGCTGAAGCTTTCTTT.

The rearrangement uses TRBV6-5 and TRBJ1-5; no clear D. Germline V lookup: CDR1 MNHEY, CDR2 SVGAGI. The V gene lost 6 bases and the J gene lost 4 bases, with 10 bases spanning the gap. The CDR3 loop spans 13 amino acids. CDR3 coding DNA: TGTGCCAGCAGACCCCGCGGGAATCAGCCCCAGCATTTT. Translated: CASRPRGNQPQHF.